This T cell receptor (beta chain) was recorded in a study of regulatory T cells in long-lasting Graves disease. Broader study findings: Persistent disease preferred TRBV28, TRBJ1-2 and TRBJ2-5.

Germline V CDR1 and CDR2: MNHEY, SMNVEV (reference sequence). The CDR3 has 14 amino acids. The J segment lost 4 bases and the V segment lost 7 bases, leaving 6 bases of the junction unmatched. Both iRepertoire HTBI primers and Arm-PCR of CDR3 regions were used to build the TCR beta libraries. TCRdb itself ran the multiplex PCR reads through MiXCR, one entry per CDR3 protein. The sample shows fewer than 550,000 distinct CDR3 sequences, 20% to 25% of them seen only once. The time point: persistent/refractory GD, antithyroid drugs over 5 years with positive TRAb. Researchers made the TCR library from RNA that was extracted from PBMCs. This clonotype was picked up many times. As yet, its antigen is unknown.

The sequencing here drew on peripheral blood mononuclear cells (PBMCs), taken when the disease was refractory, from a patient treated with antithyroid drugs. This receptor was obtained from a female donor with Graves disease. The chain joins TRBV27 to TRBJ2-7; 11 bases map to TRBD1. The CDR3: CASKTGTGGYEQYF. The CDR3 coding sequence is TGTGCCAGCAAAACCGGGACAGGGGGATACGAGCAGTACTTC.